This T cell receptor beta chain originates from a study of regulatory T cells in long-lasting Graves disease. Construction of the TCR beta libraries employed iRepertoire HTBI primers in conjunction with Arm-PCR of CDR3 regions. Via MiXCR, TCRdb re-called the multiplex PCR reads, giving one row per CDR3 protein. The sample gives almost 350,000 distinct CDR3 sequences, 20% of which show up once; 29% is in the top ten. The CDR3 contains 12 residues. The germline gives CDR1 SGHRS, CDR2 YFSETQ. Time point reported: persistent/refractory GD, antithyroid drugs over 5 years with positive TRAb. PBMCs provided the RNA from which the TCR library was made. Patients with Graves' disease were diagnosed by American Thyroid Association guidelines. Approximately 8.9-milliliter peripheral blood samples went into EDTA tubes. Overall study results and limits: Study of thyroid tissue was not done, with only peripheral blood studied. TCR diversity in persistent Graves' patients was below that of newly diagnosed ones.

Comments on this clonotype: Antigen specificity is unknown. One junction end does not reproduce the germline sequence, and a read error may be involved.

The sample in question was peripheral blood mononuclear cells (PBMCs), obtained when the disease was refractory, from a patient treated with antithyroid drugs. This sequence was found in a female donor with Graves disease. V gene TRBV5-1 combines with J gene TRBJ1-6; D possibly corresponds to TRBD1 (6 bases). The CDR3: CASSLEGGGPFF. CDR3 sequence (DNA): TGCGCCAGCAGCTTGGAGGGGGGGGGCCCATTCTTT.